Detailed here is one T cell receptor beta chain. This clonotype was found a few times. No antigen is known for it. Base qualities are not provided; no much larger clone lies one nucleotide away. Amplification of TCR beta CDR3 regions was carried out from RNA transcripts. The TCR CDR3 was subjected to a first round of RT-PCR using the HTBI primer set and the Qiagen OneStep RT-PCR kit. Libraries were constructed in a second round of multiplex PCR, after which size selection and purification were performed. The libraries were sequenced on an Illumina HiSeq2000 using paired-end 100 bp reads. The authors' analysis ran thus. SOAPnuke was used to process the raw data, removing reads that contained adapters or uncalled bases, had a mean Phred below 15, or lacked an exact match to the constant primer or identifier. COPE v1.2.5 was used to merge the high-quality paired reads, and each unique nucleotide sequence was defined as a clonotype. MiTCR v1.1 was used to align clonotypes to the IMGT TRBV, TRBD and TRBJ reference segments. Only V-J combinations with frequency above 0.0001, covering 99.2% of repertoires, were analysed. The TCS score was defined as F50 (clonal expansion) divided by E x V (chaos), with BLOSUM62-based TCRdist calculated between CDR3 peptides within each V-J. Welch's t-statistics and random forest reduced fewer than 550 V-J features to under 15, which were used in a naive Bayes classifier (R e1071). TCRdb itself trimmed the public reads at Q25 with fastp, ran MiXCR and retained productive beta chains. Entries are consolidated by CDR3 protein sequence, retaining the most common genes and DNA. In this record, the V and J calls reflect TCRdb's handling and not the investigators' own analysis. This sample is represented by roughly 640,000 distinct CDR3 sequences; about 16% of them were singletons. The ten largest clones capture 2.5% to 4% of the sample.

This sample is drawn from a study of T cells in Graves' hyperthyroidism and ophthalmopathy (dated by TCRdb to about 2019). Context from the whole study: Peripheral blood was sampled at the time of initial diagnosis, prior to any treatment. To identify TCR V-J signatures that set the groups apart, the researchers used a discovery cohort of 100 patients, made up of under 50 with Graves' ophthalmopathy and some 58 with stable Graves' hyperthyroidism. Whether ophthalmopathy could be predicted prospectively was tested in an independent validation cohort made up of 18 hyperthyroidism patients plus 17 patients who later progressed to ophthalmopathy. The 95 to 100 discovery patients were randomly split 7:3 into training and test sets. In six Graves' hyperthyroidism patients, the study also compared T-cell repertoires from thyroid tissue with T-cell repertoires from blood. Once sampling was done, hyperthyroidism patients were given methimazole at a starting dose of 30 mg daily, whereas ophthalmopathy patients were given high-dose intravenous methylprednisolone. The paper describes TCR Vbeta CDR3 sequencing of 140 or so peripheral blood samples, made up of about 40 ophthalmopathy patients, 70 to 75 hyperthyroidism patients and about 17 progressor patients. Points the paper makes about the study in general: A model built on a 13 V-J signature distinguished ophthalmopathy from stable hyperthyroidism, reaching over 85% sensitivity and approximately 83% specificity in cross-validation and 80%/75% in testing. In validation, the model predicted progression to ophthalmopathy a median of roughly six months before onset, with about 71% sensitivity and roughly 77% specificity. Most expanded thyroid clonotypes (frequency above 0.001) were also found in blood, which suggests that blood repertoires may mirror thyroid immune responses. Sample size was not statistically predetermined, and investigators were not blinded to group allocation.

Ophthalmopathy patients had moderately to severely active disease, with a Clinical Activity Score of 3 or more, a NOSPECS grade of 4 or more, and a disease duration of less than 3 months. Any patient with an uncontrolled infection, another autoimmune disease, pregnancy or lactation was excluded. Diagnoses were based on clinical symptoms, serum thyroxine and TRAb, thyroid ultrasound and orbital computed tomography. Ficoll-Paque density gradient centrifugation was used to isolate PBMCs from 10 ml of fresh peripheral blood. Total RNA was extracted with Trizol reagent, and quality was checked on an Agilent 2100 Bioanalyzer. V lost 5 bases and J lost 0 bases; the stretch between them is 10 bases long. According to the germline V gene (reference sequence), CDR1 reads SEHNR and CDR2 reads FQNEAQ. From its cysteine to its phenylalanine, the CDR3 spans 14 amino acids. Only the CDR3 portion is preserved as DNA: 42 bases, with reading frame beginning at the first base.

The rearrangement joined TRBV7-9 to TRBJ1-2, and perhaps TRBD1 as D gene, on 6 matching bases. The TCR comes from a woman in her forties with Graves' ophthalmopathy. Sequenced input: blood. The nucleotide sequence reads TGTGCCAGCAGCCCGACAGGACCTAACTATGGCTACACCTTC. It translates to CASSPTGPNYGYTF.